Each of the 25 T cell receptor beta chains below was sequenced from the same sample in a study of T cell changes during pregnancy in multiple sclerosis. The protocol was immunoSEQ multiplex PCR, while the TCRdb copy is restricted to in-frame clones and leaves out a portion. The sample lists roughly 60,000 clones; about nine tenths were seen once. The sample here was peripheral blood, taken in the second trimester of pregnancy. Source of these receptors: a female donor with multiple sclerosis, enrolled in a pregnancy study.

The J gene is TRBJ2-1, the V gene TRBV2, with 14 bases aligning to TRBD2. The germline V gene encodes CDR1 SNHLY and CDR2 FYNNEI. The ends lost 6 bases at V and 7 bases at J; junction bases unmatched: 8. The CDR3 is 16 amino acids. The CDR3 loop is CASRETSGRALNEQFF. CDR3 coding DNA: TGTGCCAGCAGGGAGACTAGCGGGAGGGCTTTGAATGAGCAGTTCTTC.

This sequence joins TRBV4-1 and TRBJ2-3, with D perhaps matching TRBD2 (6 bases). Per the germline V gene, CDR1 is MGHRA and CDR2 is YSYEKL. The CDR3 consists of 15 residues. Trimming cost V 2 bases and J 4 bases, with 13 bases left between them. CDR3 in amino acids: CASSQSGDIADTQYF. Written as DNA, the CDR3 is TGCGCCAGCAGCCAATCGGGGGATATAGCAGATACGCAGTATTTT.

The V call is TRBV29-1, the J call TRBJ1-1; 8 positions match TRBD1. V shed 3 bases and J 7 bases; nucleotides not matched to a gene: 4. This CDR3 is built from 12 residues. Germline V lookup: CDR1 SQVTM, CDR2 ANQGSEA. CDR3 loop: CSVEAGGFEAFF. The CDR3 region has the DNA TGCAGCGTTGAGGCAGGGGGCTTTGAAGCTTTCTTT.

This clone came up once. V usage is TRBV6-4 and J usage is TRBJ2-3; D is unresolved. The CDR3 has 15 amino acids. CDR1 MRHNA and CDR2 SNTAGT come from the germline V gene. The V and J ends lost 4 bases and 0 bases respectively, with 11 bases between them. CDR3 residues: CASSGPLHSTDTQYF. The CDR3 DNA reads as TGTGCCAGCAGTGGCCCCTTACACAGCACAGATACGCAGTATTTT.

This chain links TRBV5-1 with TRBJ2-1; TRBD2 matches 8 bases. The CDR3 has 15 amino acids. Germline V gene sequence: CDR1 SGHRS, CDR2 YFSETQ. V trimming: 1 base; J trimming: 2 bases; junction bases outside the gene matches: 2. The CDR3 sequence: CASSLTSGPYNEQFF. CDR3 sequence (DNA): TGCGCCAGCAGCTTGACTAGCGGACCCTACAATGAGCAGTTCTTC.

The chain is built from TRBV27 and TRBJ2-6, with TRBD2 matching over 8 bases. Germline trimming cut 8 bases from V and 1 base from J; bases unmatched to any gene: 10. Germline CDR1 MNHEY, CDR2 SMNVEV (reference sequence). The CDR3 covers 17 residues. CDR3 DNA sequence: TGTGCCAGCGCAATCACCGGGACTAGATCTGGGGCCAACGTCCTGACTTTC. It yields the protein CASAITGTRSGANVLTF.

The rearrangement joins TRBV5-5 to TRBJ2-4; 9 bases match TRBD1. The germline gives CDR1 SGHKS, CDR2 YYEKEE (reference sequence). This CDR3 comprises 15 residues. V lost 2 bases, J lost 3 bases, and 3 bases stayed unmatched. The CDR3 sequence: CASSFTTGGKNIQYF. DNA of the CDR3: TGTGCCAGCAGCTTTACGACAGGGGGCAAAAACATTCAGTACTTC.

CDR3 protein: CSVDRGLNTEAFF. CDR3 DNA sequence: TGCAGCGTTGACAGGGGGCTGAACACTGAAGCTTTCTTT. The chain couples TRBV29-1 to TRBJ1-1; 8 nucleotides match TRBD1. J was trimmed by 0 bases and V by 3 bases; bases with no gene match: 0. The CDR3 extends over 13 amino acids. The germline CDR1 and CDR2 sequences are SQVTM and ANQGSEA.

The chain employs TRBV2 and TRBJ2-3, with D perhaps TRBD1 (8 bases). The CDR3 is made up of 18 amino acids. Per the germline V gene, CDR1 is SNHLY and CDR2 is FYNNEI. V lost 4 bases and J 0 bases, leaving 20 bases between the germline ends. DNA for the CDR3: TGTGCCAGCAGTGCAACAGGGGGGGCAGGGGGCAGCACAGATACGCAGTATTTT. This codes for CASSATGGAGGSTDTQYF.

The rearrangement links TRBV6-6 to TRBJ2-7, with 8 positions matching TRBD2. Germline-derived CDR1 and CDR2 are MNHNY and SVGAGI (reference sequence). The CDR3 is made up of 13 amino acids. The J segment lost 4 bases and the V segment lost 7 bases, leaving 6 bases of the junction unmatched. The CDR3 protein is CASTRLASYEQYF. The CDR3 region has the DNA TGTGCCAGCACTAGACTAGCGAGTTACGAGCAGTACTTC.

This chain uses TRBV7-2 with TRBJ2-3, with 7 bases fitting TRBD2. The J segment lost 4 bases and the V segment lost 6 bases, leaving 4 bases of the junction unmatched. The germline CDR1 and CDR2 sequences are SGHTA and FQGNSA. The CDR3 loop spans 13 amino acids. The CDR3 is CASRLSGSDTQYF. The CDR3 nucleotides read TGTGCCAGCAGGCTTAGCGGGTCAGATACGCAGTATTTT. The full variable domain, its missing parts supplied by reference TRBV7-2 and TRBJ2-3, is GAGVSQSPSNKVTEKGKDVELRCDPISGHTALYWYRQSLGQGLEFLIYFQGNSAPDKSGLPSDRFSAERTGGSVSTLTIQRTQQEDSAVYLCASRLSGSDTQYFGPGTRLTVL.

The V and J genes are TRBV11-2 and TRBJ2-7, with D possibly TRBD1 on 5 matching bases. CDR1 and CDR2 from the germline V gene are SGHAT and FQNNGV. The V end was cut by 1 base, the J end by 1 base, with 11 bases between. This CDR3 contains 15 residues. The CDR3 region is CASSLGSDRSYEQYF. In DNA, the CDR3 is TGTGCCAGCAGCTTAGGTTCAGACAGATCCTACGAGCAGTACTTC.

This rearrangement joins TRBV11-2 to TRBJ1-1; 7 bases are a match to TRBD1. Germline V gene data show CDR1 as SGHAT and CDR2 as FQNNGV. The CDR3 is made up of 13 amino acids. After removal of 5 bases from V and 6 bases from J, the junction contained 6 bases not matched to a gene. This chain's CDR3 is CASSQDRMSEAFF. In DNA form, the CDR3 reads TGTGCCAGCAGCCAGGACAGGATGTCTGAAGCTTTCTTT.

J is TRBJ2-1 and V is TRBV11-2, with 8 bases identical to TRBD2. Trimming at V came to 6 bases and at J to 12 bases, leaving 13 bases not matched to a gene. CDR3 length equals 14 residues. Germline values: CDR1 SGHAT, CDR2 FQNNGV. CDR3 sequence (DNA): TGTGCCAGCAGAGCCGGGACTAGTGGGTTAGGGCAGTTCTTC. Amino acid sequence: CASRAGTSGLGQFF.

The rearrangement uses TRBV5-1 and TRBJ2-2; tentatively, D is TRBD2 (5 bases). Trimming removed 2 bases from V and 1 base from J, with 6 bases in between. Germline CDR1 reads SGHRS; CDR2 reads YFSETQ. The CDR3 is 14 residues long. The CDR3 is CASSLSGNTGELFF. In DNA form, the CDR3 reads TGCGCCAGCAGCTTAAGCGGGAACACCGGGGAGCTGTTTTTT.

The chain carries TRBV4-3 and TRBJ2-6; 7 bases align to TRBD1. Trimming took 0 bases from V and 1 from J; bases not matched to a gene: 0. The germline V gene has CDR1 LGHNA and CDR2 YSLEER. There are 16 residues in the CDR3. The CDR3 DNA reads TGCGCCAGCAGCCAAGAACAGGGGTCTGGGGCCAACGTCCTGACTTTC. This encodes CASSQEQGSGANVLTF.

The chain combines TRBV11-3 with TRBJ1-1, with TRBD1 matching over 8 bases. Germline V gene sequence: CDR1 SGHNT, CDR2 YENEEA. V lost 3 bases, J lost 0 bases, and 12 bases stayed unmatched. This CDR3 spans 18 amino acids. The CDR3 sequence: CASSFFLGTGFLNTEAFF. In DNA form, the CDR3 reads TGTGCCAGCAGCTTTTTCTTGGGGACAGGATTCTTGAACACTGAAGCTTTCTTT.

The table lists this clone with a count of one. V is TRBV27 and J is TRBJ2-1, with a tentative D call TRBD1 (6 bases). The ends were cut back, 5 bases at V and 6 bases at J, with 11 bases in the middle. The CDR3 loop spans 13 amino acids. CDR1 MNHEY and CDR2 SMNVEV come from the germline V gene (reference sequence). CDR3 region: CASSPGRGNEQFF. CDR3 DNA sequence: TGTGCCAGCAGTCCCGGCAGGGGCAATGAGCAGTTCTTC.

The chain couples TRBV27 to TRBJ2-6; tentative D call: TRBD2 (7 bases). CDR3 length equals 16 residues. V lost 7 bases to trimming and J lost 0 bases, with 13 bases between them. The germline CDR1 and CDR2 sequences are MNHEY and SMNVEV (reference sequence). The CDR3 protein is CASTGRGFSGANVLTF. The CDR3 DNA is TGTGCCAGCACTGGGAGGGGGTTCTCTGGGGCCAACGTCCTGACTTTC. Full variable domain (outside the CDR3, taken from reference TRBV27 and TRBJ2-6): EAQVTQNPRYLITVTGKKLTVTCSQNMNHEYMSWYRQDPGLGLRQIYYSMNVEVTDKGDVPEGYKVSRKEKRNFPLILESPSPNQTSLYFCASTGRGFSGANVLTFGAGSRLTVL.

J is TRBJ2-1 and V is TRBV14; D is perhaps TRBD2 (6 bases). The CDR3 contains 14 residues. Per the germline V gene, CDR1 is SGHDN and CDR2 is FVKESK. Trimming took off 4 bases at V and 7 bases at J, with 14 bases between the two ends. The CDR3 DNA reads TGTGCCAGCAGCCTACCGGGACTCGGAAATGAGCAGTTCTTC. This encodes CASSLPGLGNEQFF.

The V call is TRBV5-1, the J call TRBJ2-5; 8 bases fit TRBD2. Losses at the gene ends were 1 base for V and 5 bases for J; bases not matched to a gene: 1. This CDR3 has 13 residues. Germline assignment: CDR1 SGHRS and CDR2 YFSETQ. The CDR3 reads CASSLSGSETQYF. In nucleotides, the CDR3 is TGCGCCAGCAGCTTGAGCGGGAGCGAGACCCAGTACTTC.

The genes are TRBV10-1 and TRBJ2-3; D may be TRBD1 (5 bases). The CDR3 is made up of 16 amino acids. V lost 2 bases, J lost 4 bases, and 16 bases lay in between. Germline CDR1 WNHNN, CDR2 SYGVQD (reference sequence). The DNA for the CDR3 is TGCGCCAGCAGTGAGGGATATGGGGCTAAACCAGATACGCAGTATTTT. Its translation: CASSEGYGAKPDTQYF.

The chain carries TRBV5-1 and TRBJ1-1, with 8 positions matching TRBD1. In germline, CDR1 is SGHRS, CDR2 YFSETQ. With V trimmed by 4 bases and J by 5 bases, 7 bases remained unmatched. This CDR3 spans 14 amino acids. DNA of the CDR3: TGCGCCAGCAGCCTGACAGGGGAAGAAACTGAAGCTTTCTTT. It yields the protein CASSLTGEETEAFF. Supplemented by reference TRBV5-1 and TRBJ1-1, the full variable domain reads KAGVTQTPRYLIKTRGQQVTLSCSPISGHRSVSWYQQTPGQGLQFLFEYFSETQRNKGNFPGRFSGRQFSNSRSEMNVSTLELGDSALYLCASSLTGEETEAFFGQGTRLTVV.

This chain connects TRBV6-6 to TRBJ2-2; TRBD2 agrees at 10 bases. The CDR3 covers 15 residues. Unmatched junction bases numbered 10, after V lost 10 bases and J lost 5 bases. The germline gives CDR1 MNHNY, CDR2 SVGAGI (reference sequence). The CDR3 DNA reads as TGTGCCACCGGCCTAGCGGGAGAAGGAACCGGGGAGCTGTTTTTT. Translating gives CATGLAGEGTGELFF.

The chain joins TRBV7-2 to TRBJ2-3; D is unresolved. CDR1 SGHTA and CDR2 FQGNSA come from the germline V gene. V lost 3 bases to trimming and J lost 6 bases, with 10 bases between them. The CDR3 runs to 13 residues. Here the CDR3 reads CASSFHRADTQYF. Written as DNA, the CDR3 is TGTGCCAGCAGCTTCCACAGAGCCGATACGCAGTATTTT.